A single sample gave rise to the 31 T cell receptor beta chains below, sequenced in a study of tumor-infiltrating lymphocytes in oesophageal squamous cell carcinoma. TCRdb redid the calling of the PCR reads with MiXCR, one entry per CDR3 protein. The sample carries roughly 12,000 distinct CDR3 sequences, about 54% recorded once. Sequencing was performed on esophageal tumor tissue. These receptors originate from a male donor with esophageal squamous cell carcinoma.

The chain links TRBV6-1 to TRBJ2-3; D is uncertain. The J call may be in error: the DNA end matches TRBJ2-7 better. This CDR3 is built from 12 residues. In germline, CDR1 is MNHNS, CDR2 SASEGT. The CDR3 DNA sequence: TGTGCCAGCAGTGAATCCGGCTACGAGCAGTACTTC. Encoded protein: CASSESGYEQYF.

This clonotype is medium-sized by share. Here the CDR3 reads CASRTTRTGGSSYEQYF. For the CDR3, the DNA is TGTGCCAGCAGAACTACCAGGACAGGGGGAAGCTCCTACGAGCAGTACTTC. The rearrangement links TRBV11-2 to TRBJ2-7; 10 nucleotides align to TRBD1. Germline CDR1 reads SGHAT; CDR2 reads FQNNGV. The CDR3 runs to 17 residues. Germline trimming cut 6 bases from V and 0 bases from J; bases unmatched to any gene: 11.

The genes are TRBV28 and TRBJ2-1; 9 bases line up with TRBD1. The DNA matches TRBJ2-5 better at its end, which makes the J call doubtful. CDR1 is MDHEN and CDR2 is SYDVKM in the germline V gene. CDR3 length equals 14 residues. CDR3 residues: CASSSPGQGETQYF. The DNA of the CDR3 is TGTGCCAGCAGTTCTCCGGGACAGGGCGAGACCCAGTACTTC.

Concerning this clonotype itself: The CDR3 end shows no conserved phenylalanine or tryptophan, and so a read error is likely. The DNA is left out, because the CDR3 cannot be placed on it with certainty; the CDR3 is given as TCRdb lists it. V and J are TRBV12-3 or TRBV12-4 and TRBJ2-3; the table names TRBD2, a call not compared with the DNA. Termini included, the CDR3 measures 10 amino acids. CDR3 sequence reads: CASSSLIAGT.

V gene TRBV2 combines with J gene TRBJ1-4; D perhaps matches TRBD1 (5 bases). Germline CDR1 and CDR2: SNHLY and FYNNEI. Trimming stripped 3 bases from V and 4 bases from J, with 15 bases between. The CDR3 loop spans 16 amino acids. CDR3 DNA: TGTGCCAGCAGTGATCGGGGACTTCGCGTTAATGAAAAACTGTTTTTT. Its translation is CASSDRGLRVNEKLFF.

V usage is TRBV7-2 and J usage is TRBJ2-5; possible D gene TRBD2, 5 bases. TRBJ2-7 explains the end of the DNA better; the J call may be wrong. The CDR3 runs to 15 residues. Germline-derived CDR1 and CDR2 are SGHTA and FQGNSA. CDR3 region: CASSLALGSSYEQYF. The CDR3 nucleotides read TGTGCCAGCAGCTTAGCGCTGGGGAGCTCCTACGAGCAGTACTTC.

Remarks on this clonotype: A much more abundant neighbour one base away suggests this may be a read error. The V and J genes are TRBV5-3 and TRBJ2-7; 11 bases match TRBD2. TRBV5-3 is assigned to the ORF class and has an uncertain function. The CDR3 covers 13 residues. CDR3 bases: TGTGCCAGCAGCTTGGGTAGACTAGCGGGACAGTACTTC. Translation: CASSLGRLAGQYF.

The rearrangement uses TRBV7-4 and TRBJ2-3; 9 positions match TRBD1. V lost 4 bases to trimming and J lost 2 bases; unmatched junction nucleotides: 4. This CDR3 comprises 15 residues. Germline-derived CDR1 and CDR2 are SGHVT and SQSDAQ. CDR3 residues: CASSSDRGNTDTQYF. DNA of the CDR3: TGTGCCAGCAGCTCGGACAGGGGAAACACAGATACGCAGTATTTT.

J is TRBJ1-2 and V is TRBV11-2, with D possibly matching TRBD1 (6 bases). The end of the DNA is better explained by TRBJ2-7, so the J call may be wrong. The germline V gene has CDR1 SGHAT and CDR2 FQNNGV. The CDR3 has 13 residues. DNA for the CDR3: TGTGCCAGCAGCCCCCGACAGGCGGCCGAGCAGTACTTC. Translated, it gives CASSPRQAAEQYF.

A few counts support this clonotype. The J gene is TRBJ2-1, the V gene TRBV7-2; no definite D call. With 6 bases removed from V and 4 bases from J, the gap between germline ends came to 16 bases. The CDR3 runs to 15 residues. Germline V CDR1 and CDR2: SGHTA, FQGNSA. The CDR3 bases are TGTGCCAGCAGTCTTAGGGATGGTTCTTACAATGAGCAGTTCTTC. Translation: CASSLRDGSYNEQFF.

This chain joins TRBV7-2 and TRBJ2-4; 7 positions match TRBD1. The J call is uncertain, as TRBJ2-1 better fits the DNA end. The CDR3 runs 15 residues. Germline CDR1 and CDR2: SGHTA and FQGNSA. The CDR3 here is CASSGAGTVGNEQFF. CDR3 DNA sequence: TGTGCCAGCAGCGGCGCCGGGACAGTAGGCAATGAGCAGTTCTTC.

This clonotype was found once. J is TRBJ2-1 and V is TRBV7-3, with 7 bases identical to TRBD2. The CDR3 is made up of 14 amino acids. Germline V gene sequence: CDR1 SGHTA, CDR2 FQGTGA. V shed 5 bases, J shed 6 bases, and the junction held 7 bases outside the gene matches. The CDR3 loop reads CASSITGGSNEQFF. The CDR3 nucleotides are TGTGCCAGCAGCATTACCGGCGGGAGCAATGAGCAGTTCTTC.

The gene calls are TRBV7-9 and TRBJ2-1; no definite D call. Trimming cost V 3 bases and J 5 bases, with 11 bases left between them. The CDR3 extends over 14 amino acids. From germline, CDR1 is SEHNR and CDR2 FQNEAQ (reference sequence). This CDR3 reads CASSLSDSNNEQFF. The CDR3 DNA is TGTGCCAGCAGCTTGAGCGACTCAAACAATGAGCAGTTCTTC.

This clonotype was picked up a small number of times. The chain joins TRBV20-1 to TRBJ2-1; D gene ambiguous. The J call is in doubt because the DNA end fits TRBJ2-7 better. This CDR3 region has 13 residues. From germline, CDR1 is DFQATT and CDR2 SNEGSKA (reference sequence). CDR3 sequence reads: CSASWVNNYEQYF. CDR3 nucleotide sequence: TGCAGTGCTAGTTGGGTCAATAACTACGAGCAGTACTTC.

V usage is TRBV7-4 and J usage is TRBJ2-3; 7 bases agree with TRBD1. Germline V gene data show CDR1 as SGHVT and CDR2 as SQSDAQ. This CDR3 is built from 16 residues. V trimming: 0 bases; J trimming: 2 bases; junction bases outside the gene matches: 5. The CDR3 region has the DNA TGTGCCAGCAGCTTAGCAAGGGGGCGGCTCACAGATACGCAGTATTTT. This gives the protein CASSLARGRLTDTQYF.

This clonotype occurred many times. The chain carries TRBV7-2 and TRBJ2-7; TRBD2 matches at 7 bases. The CDR3 is made up of 16 amino acids. The V gene's germline CDR1 is SGHTA and CDR2 FQGNSA. V lost 2 bases to trimming and J lost 7 bases; unmatched junction nucleotides: 14. The CDR3 loop reads CASSLFYAGVTNEQYF. CDR3 nucleotides: TGTGCCAGCAGCTTATTTTATGCGGGAGTTACCAATGAGCAGTACTTC.

This chain links TRBV7-6 with TRBJ1-4, with D perhaps TRBD1 (5 bases). CDR1 and CDR2 (germline): SGHVS, FNYEAQ. The V end lost 5 bases, the J end lost 1 base, and 17 bases lay between the germline ends. This CDR3 spans 17 amino acids. The DNA for the CDR3 is TGTGCCAGCAGCCCGCCGCGGGAGGGGCGAACTAATGAAAAACTGTTTTTT. Translated: CASSPPREGRTNEKLFF. The full variable domain, in which reference TRBV7-6 and TRBJ1-4 provide the parts outside the CDR3, is GAGVSQSPRYKVTKRGQDVALRCDPISGHVSLYWYRQALGQGPEFLTYFNYEAQQDKSGLPNDRFSAERPEGSISTLTIQRTEQRDSAMYRCASSPPREGRTNEKLFFGSGTQLSVL.

The chain recombines TRBV7-2 with TRBJ2-5; D is tentatively TRBD1 or TRBD2 (6 bases each). Germline V gives CDR1 SGHTA, CDR2 FQGNSA. CDR3 length equals 15 residues. Trimming stripped 8 bases from V and 2 bases from J, with 18 bases between. The CDR3 loop reads CASAEGGSAQETQYF. The CDR3 DNA reads TGTGCCAGCGCCGAGGGGGGATCAGCTCAAGAGACCCAGTACTTC.

This clonotype was recorded at least ten times. CDR3 region: CASTPRLGAGVGEQYF. For the CDR3, the DNA is TGTGCCAGCACTCCCCGCCTGGGAGCGGGAGTAGGCGAGCAGTACTTC. The rearrangement joins TRBV6-2 or TRBV6-3 to TRBJ2-7, with 8 bases aligning to TRBD2. Germline CDR1 is MNHEY and CDR2 is SVGEGT. The CDR3 is 16 amino acids. The V gene end was trimmed by 7 bases and the J gene end by 6 bases; junction bases not matched to a gene: 17.

The gene calls are TRBV6-9 and TRBJ2-5, with 7 nucleotides matching TRBD2. The tail of the sequence fits TRBJ2-1 better, so the J call may be wrong. CDR1 and CDR2 from the germline V gene are MNHGY and SVAAGI. CDR3 length: 15 amino acids. DNA of the CDR3: TGTGCCAGCAGTTACACCCCTAGCGGCCGCAATGAGCAGTTCTTC. It encodes CASSYTPSGRNEQFF.

The rearrangement joins TRBV6-6 to TRBJ2-4, with 7 positions matching TRBD1. The J call may be in error: the DNA end matches TRBJ2-1 better. The CDR3 runs to 15 residues. Germline CDR1 is MNHNY and CDR2 is SVGAGI (reference sequence). The DNA of the CDR3 is TGTGCCAGCATCGACAGGGTTGGGGACTACAATGAGCAGTTCTTC. Translated: CASIDRVGDYNEQFF.

This clonotype occurred a few times. This chain links TRBV30 with TRBJ2-3; 13 positions match TRBD2. The end of the DNA aligns better with TRBJ2-7, so the J call may be wrong. Germline V gene data show CDR1 as GTSNPN and CDR2 as SVGIG (reference sequence). This CDR3 contains 13 residues. CDR3 DNA: TGTGCCTGGATGGGACTAGCGGGAACCGAGCAGTACTTC. Residues: CAWMGLAGTEQYF.

The V and J genes are TRBV4-2 and TRBJ2-5; D tentatively reads TRBD1 or TRBD2 (9 bases each). CDR1 and CDR2 (germline): LGHNA, YNFKEQ. Between the trimmed V and J ends, which lost 5 bases and 3 bases, there was a span of 34 bases. The CDR3 spans 21 residues. CDR3 residues: CASSSKQGAQASGTPKETQYF. In DNA form, the CDR3 reads TGTGCCAGCAGCTCAAAACAGGGGGCGCAGGCTAGCGGGACCCCCAAAGAGACCCAGTACTTC.

This clonotype has a handful of counts. The J gene is TRBJ2-3, the V gene TRBV7-6, with D possibly being TRBD1 (5 bases). This CDR3 has 16 amino acids. Trimming took 6 bases from V and 13 from J, leaving 29 bases between them. Germline CDR1 reads SGHVS; CDR2 reads FNYEAQ. The CDR3 here is CASSHSSGRLVRREYF. DNA of the CDR3: TGTGCCAGCAGTCATTCCTCAGGGCGACTTGTTCGTCGTGAGTATTTT. The full variable domain, rest sourced from reference TRBV7-6 and TRBJ2-3, is GAGVSQSPRYKVTKRGQDVALRCDPISGHVSLYWYRQALGQGPEFLTYFNYEAQQDKSGLPNDRFSAERPEGSISTLTIQRTEQRDSAMYRCASSHSSGRLVRREYFGPGTRLTVL.

This clonotype was seen only a few times. The chain links TRBV7-9 to TRBJ2-1; a weak D match, TRBD2 (5 bases). Trimming cost V 1 base and J 2 bases, with 9 bases left between them. The CDR3 loop spans 15 amino acids. The germline gives CDR1 SEHNR, CDR2 FQNEAQ (reference sequence). This CDR3 is CASSLVATAYNEQFF. CDR3 coding DNA: TGTGCCAGCAGCTTAGTAGCGACCGCCTACAATGAGCAGTTCTTC.

The J gene is TRBJ1-1, the V gene TRBV6-2 or TRBV6-3; D remains unclear. The J call may be wrong; the DNA end is better matched by TRBJ2-5. This CDR3 has 14 amino acids. The germline V gene encodes CDR1 MNHEY and CDR2 SVGEGT. This chain's CDR3 is CASSYSLNQETQYF. The CDR3 DNA follows: TGTGCCAGCAGTTACTCTCTGAACCAAGAGACCCAGTACTTC.

This chain links TRBV5-5 with TRBJ2-3, with 9 bases identical to TRBD1. V was clipped by 3 bases and J by 3 bases; unmatched bases: 2. The CDR3 has 14 residues. Germline-derived CDR1 and CDR2 are SGHKS and YYEKEE (reference sequence). CDR3 bases: TGTGCCAGCAGCTCCGGGACAGGGACAGATACGCAGTATTTT. Its translation: CASSSGTGTDTQYF.

This rearrangement joins TRBV7-2 to TRBJ2-3; D remains unclear. Germline CDR1 and CDR2: SGHTA and FQGNSA. The CDR3 is 13 amino acids. With 1 base removed from V and 4 bases from J, the gap between germline ends came to 6 bases. Here the CDR3 DNA reads TGTGCCAGCAGCTTAGTTCCCCCAGATACGCAGTATTTT. Protein product: CASSLVPPDTQYF.

The gene calls are TRBV7-9 and TRBJ1-1, with D unresolved. V was shortened by 6 bases and J by 8 bases, with 13 bases between the two germline ends. Germline assignment: CDR1 SEHNR and CDR2 FQNEAQ (reference sequence). The CDR3 loop spans 12 amino acids. CDR3 sequence (DNA): TGTGCCAGCAGTAGAGGGTCCAGCGAAGCTTTCTTT. Its translation is CASSRGSSEAFF.

The chain recombines TRBV7-2 with TRBJ2-3, with 9 bases aligning to TRBD2. Germline trimming cut 7 bases from V and 6 bases from J; bases unmatched to any gene: 11. CDR3 length: 15 amino acids. Germline CDR1 SGHTA, CDR2 FQGNSA. The CDR3 DNA is TGTGCCAGCACCCGACTAGCGGCCCGTGGGGATACGCAGTATTTT. This encodes CASTRLAARGDTQYF.

V gene TRBV6-7 combines with J gene TRBJ2-3; no reliable D call. TRBV6-7 is an open reading frame, and its role is uncertain. The CDR3 has 14 amino acids. With 2 bases removed from V and 5 bases from J, the gap between germline ends came to 11 bases. CDR3 nucleotide sequence: TGTGCCAGCAGTTACAGATACCCGCGAGATACGCAGTATTTT. It translates to CASSYRYPRDTQYF.